The following is a TCR beta chain sequence with its context. Antigen: not known. Antigen-specific CD4+ T cells were expanded (with viral peptide pools) by the ViraFEST assay ahead of sequencing. Investigators separated out CD4+ T cells once around nine days of culture had passed. The study found no prior SARS-CoV-2 infection in the vaccine recipients, who tested negative for nucleocapsid antibodies. Cultures of under 2.5 million PBMC per well contained approximately 9.6 IU/ml IL-2 plus 10 ug/ml peptides. The data originate from a study of vaccination effects on CD4 cells after COVID-19. Background on the study: The participants, recipients of two vaccine doses, got either BNT162b2 or mRNA-1273.

Trimming pared 4 bases from V and 13 bases from J, leaving 20 bases between. Germline-derived CDR1 and CDR2 are LNHDA and SQIVND (reference sequence). This CDR3 is 14 amino acids long. Method: immunoSEQ multiplex PCR; TCRdb's copy keeps in-frame clones and lacks some. The data hold about 22,000 clones, with around 70% observed a single time. This rearrangement joins TRBV19 to TRBJ2-1; D might be TRBD1 or TRBD2, each matching 6 bases. The material sequenced was CD4+ T cells from PBMCs cultured with HCoV-229E spike peptides, taken before COVID-19 vaccination. This sequence was found in a human donor who received a COVID-19 vaccine. The CDR3 loop reads CASSTAGGGRSQFF. The CDR3 DNA follows: TGTGCCAGTAGTACCGCCGGAGGGGGGAGGTCTCAGTTCTTC.